Shown below are 23 T cell receptor beta chains from a single sample sequenced in a study of CD8+ T cells in alopecia areata. Treatment denoted: oral pan-JAK inhibitor, 5-10 mg twice daily. Isolated RNA was reverse transcribed into cDNA used as the sequencing template. The assay was immunoSEQ multiplex PCR, and TCRdb's table has in-frame clones only and misses some. The table shows around 200,000 clones, with 50% to 75% occurring only once. The material was CD4+ T cells sorted from blood, obtained at week 4, from a patient treated with tofacitinib. These receptors came from a human donor with alopecia areata.

The chain combines TRBV6-5 with TRBJ2-3; TRBD1 agrees at 7 bases. The germline V gene has CDR1 MNHEY and CDR2 SVGAGI. The trim removed 2 bases at V and 12 bases at J, leaving 5 bases unmatched. This CDR3 spans 12 amino acids. CDR3 in DNA: TGTGCCAGCAGTTACCGAGGACAGGTTCAGTATTTT. This sequence encodes CASSYRGQVQYF.

J is TRBJ2-7 and V is TRBV29-1; D remains unclear. CDR3 length: 14 amino acids. V lost 0 bases and J lost 0, with 9 bases in between. CDR1 and CDR2 from the germline V gene are SQVTM and ANQGSEA. CDR3: CSVEDRRFSYEQYF. The CDR3 region has the DNA TGCAGCGTTGAAGATCGAAGGTTCTCCTACGAGCAGTACTTC.

The chain has TRBV7-9 and TRBJ2-5, with D possibly TRBD1 on 5 matching bases. The CDR3 contains 13 residues. Trimming left V 2 bases short and J 5 bases short, with 9 bases between. The germline gives CDR1 SEHNR, CDR2 FQNEAQ (reference sequence). In DNA form, the CDR3 reads TGTGCCAGCAGCTTAAGGGGTGGCGAGACCCAGTACTTC. Protein: CASSLRGGETQYF.

This clone was seen more than once but under ten times. The chain is built from TRBV11-3 and TRBJ1-6; D call uncertain. The ends were cut back, 3 bases at V and 7 bases at J, with 10 bases in the middle. Germline assignment: CDR1 SGHNT and CDR2 YENEEA. This CDR3 contains 14 residues. The CDR3 loop is CASSFGRSNSPLHF. The CDR3 DNA sequence: TGTGCCAGCAGCTTCGGGAGGTCGAATTCACCCCTCCACTTT.

The chain combines TRBV15 with TRBJ2-1; 11 positions match TRBD2. The CDR3 has 17 residues. Germline V gives CDR1 LNHNV, CDR2 YYDKDF (reference sequence). J lost 5 bases, V lost 6 bases, and 12 bases had no gene match. CDR3 sequence: CATRTSELAGVHNEQFF. The CDR3 nucleotides are TGTGCCACCAGAACTTCAGAACTAGCGGGGGTTCACAATGAGCAGTTCTTC.

This rearrangement joins TRBV6-5 to TRBJ2-2; no reliable D call. The CDR3 covers 13 residues. The germline CDR1 and CDR2 sequences are MNHEY and SVGAGI. V lost 4 bases, J lost 6 bases, and 9 bases lay in between. The CDR3 is CASSLREAGELFF. The CDR3 DNA sequence: TGTGCCAGCAGTTTAAGGGAAGCCGGGGAGCTGTTTTTT.

The chain is built from TRBV19 and TRBJ2-7, with 8 bases that match TRBD1. The trim removed 9 bases at V and 5 bases at J, leaving 9 bases unmatched. The CDR3 totals 13 residues. The germline CDR1 and CDR2 sequences are LNHDA and SQIVND (reference sequence). CDR3 in amino acids: CASRRQGRHEQYF. The CDR3 coding sequence is TGTGCCAGCAGAAGACAGGGGCGGCACGAGCAGTACTTC.

This clone was seen only a few times. The chain carries TRBV30 and TRBJ1-2; D gene uncertain. The germline gives CDR1 GTSNPN, CDR2 SVGIG (reference sequence). V dropped 4 bases and J dropped 6 bases, with 24 bases sitting between them. There are 16 residues in the CDR3. The CDR3 loop reads CAWIPNDKRRTNGYTF. The DNA of the CDR3 is TGTGCCTGGATTCCCAATGACAAAAGGAGAACTAATGGCTACACCTTC.

The chain recombines TRBV27 with TRBJ2-7; the match to TRBD1 covers 10 bases. The CDR3 spans 14 residues. CDR1 MNHEY and CDR2 SMNVEV come from the germline V gene (reference sequence). After removal of 5 bases from V and 5 bases from J, the junction contained 6 bases not matched to a gene. The CDR3: CASSPGTGEDEQYF. CDR3 DNA sequence: TGTGCCAGCAGTCCCGGGACAGGGGAGGACGAGCAGTACTTC.

This clone was observed once. V is TRBV25-1 and J is TRBJ2-1; D is unresolved. The CDR3 is 13 amino acids. Trimming stripped 8 bases from V and 5 bases from J, with 13 bases between. Per the germline V gene, CDR1 is MGHDK and CDR2 is SYGVNS. The CDR3 DNA sequence: TGTGCCAGCGGGTATTGGCAGGACAATGAGCAGTTCTTC. Residues: CASGYWQDNEQFF. The whole variable domain, remainder taken from reference TRBV25-1 and TRBJ2-1, is EADIYQTPRYLVIGTGKKITLECSQTMGHDKMYWYQQDPGMELHLIHYSYGVNSTEKGDLSSESTVSRIRTEHFPLTLESARPSHTSQYLCASGYWQDNEQFFGPGTRLTVL.

This clone occurred a few times. The J gene is TRBJ2-1, the V gene TRBV7-3; D is possibly TRBD1 or TRBD2 (6 bases each). Looked up from germline, CDR1 is SGHTA and CDR2 is FQGTGA. Between the trimmed V and J ends, which lost 5 bases and 9 bases, there was a span of 20 bases. This CDR3 contains 15 residues. The CDR3 coding sequence is TGTGCCAGCAGCCCTCTCGGGGGCAGGGTAGGTGAGCAGTTCTTC. It translates to CASSPLGGRVGEQFF.

The chain joins TRBV4-3 to TRBJ1-1, with unresolved D. The germline gives CDR1 LGHNA, CDR2 YSLEER. There are 13 residues in the CDR3. Trimming stripped 3 bases from V and 14 bases from J, with 19 bases between. The CDR3 is CASSHETSRGMFF. The DNA for the CDR3 is TGCGCCAGCAGCCATGAGACATCCCGTGGGATGTTCTTT.

This clone was found once. J is TRBJ1-2 and V is TRBV7-2, with TRBD1 identical over 9 bases. V shed 1 base and J 4 bases; nucleotides not matched to a gene: 7. The length of the CDR3 is 16 residues. Looked up from germline, CDR1 is SGHTA and CDR2 is FQGNSA. CDR3 residues: CASSLGPGQGGYGYTF. The CDR3 nucleotides read TGTGCCAGCAGCTTAGGGCCGGGACAGGGAGGCTATGGCTACACCTTC.

This chain joins TRBV29-1 and TRBJ1-1; no clear D. This CDR3 is 12 amino acids long. Germline CDR1 SQVTM, CDR2 ANQGSEA. V was cut by 6 bases and J by 1 base, with 9 bases left in between. The CDR3, as DNA: TGCAGCGTAGGACGGAAGAACACTGAAGCTTTCTTT. It is translated as CSVGRKNTEAFF.

The chain links TRBV4-1 to TRBJ2-2, with no clear D. The germline CDR1 and CDR2 sequences are MGHRA and YSYEKL. Trimming left V 0 bases short and J 8 bases short, with 10 bases between. The CDR3 totals 14 residues. CDR3 sequence reads: CASSQEGHLGELFF. The CDR3 DNA sequence: TGCGCCAGCAGCCAAGAAGGTCATCTTGGGGAGCTGTTTTTT.

The chain employs TRBV30 and TRBJ2-2; 8 bases match TRBD2. Germline trimming cut 0 bases from V and 0 bases from J; bases unmatched to any gene: 3. The CDR3 is made up of 16 amino acids. Germline assignment: CDR1 GTSNPN and CDR2 SVGIG (reference sequence). The CDR3 region is CAWSVPGLANTGELFF. CDR3 DNA sequence: TGTGCCTGGAGTGTACCGGGACTAGCGAACACCGGGGAGCTGTTTTTT.

The chain couples TRBV5-6 to TRBJ2-1; D not resolved. Between the trimmed V and J ends, which lost 0 bases and 1 base, there was a span of 11 bases. The CDR3 contains 16 residues. Germline assignment: CDR1 SGHDT and CDR2 YYEEEE. The CDR3 bases are TGTGCCAGCAGCTTGGCCGGTTCTGGGTCCTACAATGAGCAGTTCTTC. The encoded protein is CASSLAGSGSYNEQFF.

The genes are TRBV7-2 and TRBJ2-1, with a weak D call TRBD2 (6 bases). V was shortened by 3 bases and J by 3 bases, with 12 bases between the two germline ends. CDR1 is SGHTA and CDR2 is FQGNSA in the germline V gene. This CDR3 is 15 amino acids long. The CDR3 DNA follows: TGTGCCAGCAGCTTGGATAGCGGTAACTACAATGAGCAGTTCTTC. It is translated as CASSLDSGNYNEQFF.

CDR3 region: CASSLLSGQGDTGELFF. CDR3 bases: TGCGCCAGCAGCTTGCTATCGGGGCAGGGCGACACCGGGGAGCTGTTTTTT. The chain recombines TRBV5-1 with TRBJ2-2, with D perhaps being TRBD1 or TRBD2 (5 bases each). CDR3 length: 17 amino acids. V was cut by 1 base and J by 3 bases, with 16 bases left in between. Looked up from germline, CDR1 is SGHRS and CDR2 is YFSETQ.

The chain couples TRBV27 to TRBJ1-6; 9 positions match TRBD1. This CDR3 region has 14 residues. Losses at the gene ends were 6 bases for V and 11 bases for J; bases not matched to a gene: 8. The V gene's germline CDR1 is MNHEY and CDR2 SMNVEV (reference sequence). CDR3 nucleotide sequence: TGTGCCAGCAGCGTGACAGGGGGAGATGCACCCCTCCACTTT. Translating it yields CASSVTGGDAPLHF.

This clone was seen a single time. This specimen includes other DNA sequences encoding the same CDR3. The V and J genes are TRBV6-5 and TRBJ2-2, with a weak D call TRBD1 (6 bases). CDR3 length equals 12 residues. Germline loops: CDR1 MNHEY, CDR2 SVGAGI. V was pared by 5 bases and J by 5 bases, with 6 bases between. This chain's CDR3 is CASSRGTGELFF. DNA for the CDR3: TGTGCCAGCAGTAGGGGGACCGGGGAGCTGTTTTTT.

In DNA, the CDR3 is TGTGCCAGCAGCTTAAACAGGGTGAAAGAGACCCAGTACTTC. This encodes CASSLNRVKETQYF. The chain carries TRBV7-2 and TRBJ2-5; D possibly corresponds to TRBD1 (6 bases). CDR3 length: 14 amino acids. V lost 2 bases to trimming and J lost 3 bases, with 10 bases between them. Germline values: CDR1 SGHTA, CDR2 FQGNSA.

V usage is TRBV29-1 and J usage is TRBJ1-1; 10 nucleotides align to TRBD1. This CDR3 region has 12 residues. Per germline, CDR1 SQVTM and CDR2 ANQGSEA. The V segment lost 7 bases and the J segment 7 bases; nucleotides outside the gene matches: 6. In nucleotides, the CDR3 is TGCAGCGCTCGGGACAGGGGCAGTGAAGCTTTCTTT. Its protein product is CSARDRGSEAFF.